These 31 T cell receptor beta chains originate from one sample sequenced in a study of HIV-infected patients and healthy controls. Reverse transcription used about 500 ng RNA and constant-region primers for alpha and beta. Alpha and beta chain libraries were made separately by chain-specific third strand synthesis with multiplexing indices. TCRdb called the 5' RACE reads again in MiXCR, with one record for every CDR3 protein. The table lists some 10,000 distinct CDR3 sequences, roughly 5.6% of them singletons. Antiretroviral therapy had run roughly three months, about 14 weeks, before follow-up blood collection. No cell fractionation was done, so the repertoire covers all unsorted peripheral blood T cells. Specimen: blood, collected during antiretroviral therapy. The receptors were gathered from an adult with HIV infection. The donor label of this sample is uncertain.

This clonotype was seen at least ten times. The J gene is TRBJ2-1, the V gene TRBV30; TRBD2 is a possible D gene (7 bases). The V end lost 2 bases, the J end lost 5 bases, and 13 bases lay between the germline ends. CDR3 size: 14 residues. The V gene's germline CDR1 is GTSNPN and CDR2 SVGIG (reference sequence). CDR3 DNA: TGTGCCTGGAGTACAAGCGGGGACAACAATGAGCAGTTCTTC. It encodes CAWSTSGDNNEQFF. Variable domain in full (rest from reference TRBV30 and TRBJ2-1): SQTIHQWPATLVQPVGSPLSLECTVEGTSNPNLYWYRQAAGRGLQLLFYSVGIGQISSEVPQNLSASRPQDRQFILSSKKLLLSDSGFYLCAWSTSGDNNEQFFGPGTRLTVL.

This clonotype appeared many times. The V gene is TRBV4-2, the J gene TRBJ2-5, with D unresolved. Per the germline V gene, CDR1 is LGHNA and CDR2 is YNFKEQ. Trimming removed 2 bases from V and 2 bases from J, with 12 bases in between. The CDR3 is 15 residues long. The chain's CDR3 is CASSQPLGTQETQYF. The CDR3, as DNA: TGTGCCAGCAGCCAACCCCTAGGAACTCAAGAGACCCAGTACTTC.

This clonotype was detected many times. V usage is TRBV5-1 and J usage is TRBJ2-1; a possible D gene is TRBD2 (7 bases). The V gene's germline CDR1 is SGHRS and CDR2 YFSETQ. The CDR3 is made up of 13 amino acids. The V and J ends lost 2 bases and 9 bases respectively, with 12 bases between them. The CDR3 nucleotides are TGCGCCAGCAGCTTTGGGGGCGGGAGTGAGCAGTTCTTC. It encodes CASSFGGGSEQFF. Looking up the rest from reference TRBV5-1 and TRBJ2-1 gives the full variable domain: KAGVTQTPRYLIKTRGQQVTLSCSPISGHRSVSWYQQTPGQGLQFLFEYFSETQRNKGNFPGRFSGRQFSNSRSEMNVSTLELGDSALYLCASSFGGGSEQFFGPGTRLTVL.

This clonotype was counted ten times or more. The genes are TRBV6-5 and TRBJ1-2; no clear D gene. CDR1 is MNHEY and CDR2 is SVGAGI in the germline V gene. Trimming left V 2 bases short and J 2 bases short, with 6 bases between. This CDR3 has 13 amino acids. CDR3 loop: CASSYRPNYGYTF. CDR3 nucleotide sequence: TGTGCCAGCAGTTACAGGCCCAACTATGGCTACACCTTC.

This clonotype has a count of ten or more. J is TRBJ2-1 and V is TRBV2, with D possibly matching TRBD1 (5 bases). V gave up 1 base and J gave up 2 bases, with 12 bases separating them. The CDR3 extends over 16 amino acids. CDR1 is SNHLY and CDR2 is FYNNEI in the germline V gene. CDR3 protein: CASSEVGPIAYNEQFF. The CDR3 region has the DNA TGTGCCAGCAGTGAAGTGGGGCCGATAGCCTACAATGAGCAGTTCTTC.

About this clonotype: The junction departs from the called germline gene at one end, perhaps through a read error. This rearrangement joins TRBV20-1 to TRBJ2-1, with D maybe TRBD2 (6 bases). This CDR3 is 13 amino acids long. Per germline, CDR1 DFQATT and CDR2 SNEGSKA (reference sequence). CDR3 sequence: CSAYRDSNNEQFF. The CDR3 coding sequence is TGCAGTGCTTACCGGGACTCCAACAATGAGCAGTTCTTC.

This clonotype was picked up a small number of times. The J gene is TRBJ2-5, the V gene TRBV7-6; tentative D call: TRBD2 (7 bases). This CDR3 region has 16 residues. Trimming took 2 bases from V and 2 from J, leaving 15 bases between them. Germline V gives CDR1 SGHVS, CDR2 FNYEAQ. This CDR3 is CASSLWAGDKQETQYF. DNA of the CDR3: TGTGCCAGCAGCTTATGGGCGGGGGACAAACAAGAGACCCAGTACTTC.

The chain couples TRBV12-3 or TRBV12-4 to TRBJ2-1; 8 nucleotides line up with TRBD2. The CDR3 spans 16 residues. Trimming at V came to 1 base and at J to 6 bases, leaving 8 bases not matched to a gene. CDR3 nucleotide sequence: TGTGCCAGCAGTTTAGTCAGCGGGGGAGGGCCCAATGAGCAGTTCTTC. Translation gives CASSLVSGGGPNEQFF.

This clonotype was seen ten or more times. The chain carries TRBV11-3 and TRBJ2-3, with D possibly TRBD2 on 5 matching bases. This CDR3 has 16 residues. Germline assignment: CDR1 SGHNT and CDR2 YENEEA. Trimming stripped 4 bases from V and 3 bases from J, with 17 bases between. Here the CDR3 reads CASSSRTSGSTDTQYF. The DNA for the CDR3 is TGTGCCAGCAGCTCCCGAACGAGCGGATCGACAGATACGCAGTATTTT.

By share, this clonotype counts as medium-sized. The rearrangement joins TRBV7-8 to TRBJ2-7, with D tentatively TRBD2 (7 bases). The CDR3 has 19 residues. V was cut by 5 bases and J by 3 bases, with 29 bases left in between. Germline CDR1 reads SGHVS; CDR2 reads FQNEAQ. The CDR3 sequence: CASSLIRVRGGAGYYEQYF. The CDR3 DNA is TGTGCCAGCAGCCTAATCCGGGTCAGGGGCGGAGCGGGATACTACGAGCAGTACTTC.

This clonotype has a count of ten or more. This chain uses TRBV30 with TRBJ2-5; TRBD2 matches at 7 bases. CDR3 length: 14 residues. CDR1 is GTSNPN and CDR2 is SVGIG in the germline V gene (reference sequence). The V segment lost 3 bases and the J segment 2 bases; nucleotides outside the gene matches: 6. This chain's CDR3 is CAWSGWGGQETQYF. In DNA form, the CDR3 reads TGTGCCTGGAGCGGCTGGGGGGGGCAAGAGACCCAGTACTTC.

This clonotype has ten or more counts. The chain joins TRBV7-9 to TRBJ2-1; a weak D match, TRBD1 (6 bases). Looked up from germline, CDR1 is SEHNR and CDR2 is FQNEAQ (reference sequence). There are 15 residues in the CDR3. Trimming pared 3 bases from V and 6 bases from J, leaving 15 bases between. CDR3 sequence: CASSFGTQTGNEQFF. In nucleotides, the CDR3 is TGTGCCAGCAGCTTCGGGACCCAGACAGGCAATGAGCAGTTCTTC.

J is TRBJ1-1 and V is TRBV5-1; tentatively, D is TRBD1 (6 bases). Germline V gene lookup returns CDR1 SGHRS and CDR2 YFSETQ. V lost 3 bases, J lost 0 bases, and 9 bases lay in between. The CDR3 runs to 14 residues. CDR3 DNA sequence: TGCGCCAGCAGCTCGGACAGCATGAACACTGAAGCTTTCTTT. Translating gives CASSSDSMNTEAFF.

The table lists this clonotype with many counts. The chain carries TRBV9 and TRBJ2-7, with 8 bases aligning to TRBD1. The V gene's germline CDR1 is SGDLS and CDR2 YYNGEE. The CDR3 runs 15 residues. V shed 3 bases and J 4 bases; nucleotides not matched to a gene: 9. The CDR3 sequence is CASSGDRGGGYEQYF. The CDR3 DNA is TGTGCCAGCAGCGGCGACAGGGGAGGTGGTTACGAGCAGTACTTC. Based on the CDR3 plus reference TRBV9 and TRBJ2-7, the full variable domain is DSGVTQTPKHLITATGQRVTLRCSPRSGDLSVYWYQQSLDQGLQFLIQYYNGEERAKGNILERFSAQQFPDLHSELNLSSLELGDSALYFCASSGDRGGGYEQYFGPGTRLTVT.

This clonotype has at least ten counts. The chain links TRBV14 to TRBJ2-3; no clear D gene. Germline values: CDR1 SGHDN, CDR2 FVKESK. The CDR3 is made up of 11 amino acids. The germline V and J ends were trimmed by 3 bases and 7 bases, with 5 bases remaining between them. The CDR3 sequence is CASSHEHTQYF. The CDR3 nucleotides are TGTGCCAGCAGCCACGAGCATACGCAGTATTTT.

This clonotype is deemed medium-sized. The V call is TRBV3-1, the J call TRBJ1-2; 9 nucleotides match TRBD1. In germline, CDR1 is LGHDT, CDR2 YNNKEL (reference sequence). This CDR3 region has 15 residues. Unmatched junction bases numbered 8, after V lost 2 bases and J lost 7 bases. The CDR3 loop is CASSQSPDRGSGYTF. Here the CDR3 DNA reads TGTGCCAGCAGCCAAAGTCCGGACAGGGGCTCTGGCTACACCTTC. The whole variable domain, remainder taken from reference TRBV3-1 and TRBJ1-2, is DTAVSQTPKYLVTQMGNDKSIKCEQNLGHDTMYWYKQDSKKFLKIMFSYNNKELIINETVPNRFSPKSPDKAHLNLHINSLELGDSAVYFCASSQSPDRGSGYTFGSGTRLTVV.

This clonotype has at least ten counts. The genes are TRBV2 and TRBJ2-7; perhaps TRBD1 as D (5 bases). The CDR3 totals 12 residues. Trimming left V 6 bases short and J 4 bases short, with 10 bases between. Germline-derived CDR1 and CDR2 are SNHLY and FYNNEI. In DNA, the CDR3 is TGTGCCAGCAGGCCGGACACGTACGAGCAGTACTTC. It translates to CASRPDTYEQYF. Filled out from reference TRBV2 and TRBJ2-7, the complete variable domain reads EPEVTQTPSHQVTQMGQEVILRCVPISNHLYFYWYRQILGQKVEFLVSFYNNEISEKSEIFDDQFSVERPDGSNFTLKIRSTKLEDSAMYFCASRPDTYEQYFGPGTRLTVT.

This clonotype was picked up many times. CDR3 coding DNA: TGTGCCAGCAGCCCTCTGGGGGCTAGCACAGATACGCAGTATTTT. Translated, it gives CASSPLGASTDTQYF. The V call is TRBV7-6, the J call TRBJ2-3; D perhaps matches TRBD1 (6 bases). Trimming stripped 5 bases from V and 0 bases from J, with 12 bases between. The V gene's germline CDR1 is SGHVS and CDR2 FNYEAQ. The CDR3 contains 15 residues.

This clonotype has at least ten counts. The chain employs TRBV29-1 and TRBJ2-1, with TRBD2 matching 9 bases. There are 16 residues in the CDR3. Germline V gene sequence: CDR1 SQVTM, CDR2 ANQGSEA. The J segment lost 4 bases and the V segment lost 7 bases, leaving 14 bases of the junction unmatched. CDR3 protein: CSAVTQTSGFYNEQFF. Written as DNA, the CDR3 is TGCAGCGCCGTGACCCAGACTAGCGGTTTTTACAATGAGCAGTTCTTC.

This clonotype has at least ten counts. This chain connects TRBV6-5 to TRBJ1-1, with TRBD1 matching over 12 bases. Germline CDR1 reads MNHEY; CDR2 reads SVGAGI. This CDR3 has 16 amino acids. Trimming took 6 bases from V and 6 from J; bases not matched to a gene: 11. The CDR3: CASRDQTGQGAPEAFF. As DNA, the CDR3 is TGTGCCAGCAGAGACCAGACGGGACAGGGGGCCCCTGAAGCTTTCTTT.

The chain combines TRBV4-2 with TRBJ2-1; D is perhaps TRBD1 (6 bases). Germline V gene lookup returns CDR1 LGHNA and CDR2 YNFKEQ. This CDR3 has 18 amino acids. Trimming removed 0 bases at V and 5 bases at J, with 20 bases between. The CDR3 is CASSQDPSDRFGHNEQFF. CDR3 bases: TGTGCCAGCAGCCAAGATCCCTCAGACAGGTTTGGGCACAATGAGCAGTTCTTC.

Ten or more counts support this clonotype. V and J are TRBV10-3 and TRBJ2-5; 14 bases line up with TRBD2. CDR1 is ENHRY, CDR2 SYGVKD, per germline. Trimming cost V 2 bases and J 1 base; bases outside gene matches: 3. The CDR3 extends over 17 amino acids. Here the CDR3 DNA reads TGTGCCATCAGTGAGGGACTAGCGGGGGGCTTCCAAGAGACCCAGTACTTC. It translates to CAISEGLAGGFQETQYF.

There are many counts of this clonotype. V gene TRBV6-2 or TRBV6-3 combines with J gene TRBJ1-5; 8 bases align to TRBD1. CDR1 is MNHEY, CDR2 SVGEGT, per germline. CDR3 length equals 13 residues. V dropped 6 bases and J dropped 7; count of bases not matched to a gene: 5. Here the CDR3 reads CASSPTGAQPQHF. The CDR3, as DNA: TGTGCCAGCAGCCCGACAGGGGCCCAGCCCCAGCATTTT.

This clonotype was counted at least ten times. V gene TRBV7-9 combines with J gene TRBJ2-2; D could derive from TRBD1 or TRBD2 (5 bases each). This CDR3 region has 17 residues. Deletions cut 5 bases from V and 3 bases from J, with 19 bases between. Germline loops: CDR1 SEHNR, CDR2 FQNEAQ (reference sequence). The CDR3 loop reads CASSLPGQSEHTGELFF. CDR3 DNA: TGTGCCAGCAGCCTCCCGGGGCAATCAGAGCACACCGGGGAGCTGTTTTTT.

This clonotype occurred many times. The V gene is TRBV5-1, the J gene TRBJ2-5; maybe TRBD2 (5 bases). The V gene's germline CDR1 is SGHRS and CDR2 YFSETQ. The CDR3 is 15 amino acids. Trimming stripped 4 bases from V and 0 bases from J, with 13 bases between. Written as DNA, the CDR3 is TGCGCCAGCAGCATCCGGACTGCTTACCAAGAGACCCAGTACTTC. Protein: CASSIRTAYQETQYF. Full variable domain (rest looked up from reference TRBV5-1 and TRBJ2-5): KAGVTQTPRYLIKTRGQQVTLSCSPISGHRSVSWYQQTPGQGLQFLFEYFSETQRNKGNFPGRFSGRQFSNSRSEMNVSTLELGDSALYLCASSIRTAYQETQYFGPGTRLLVL.

This clonotype was detected ten times or more. V usage is TRBV5-1 and J usage is TRBJ2-7; weak D call: TRBD2 (6 bases). The germline CDR1 and CDR2 sequences are SGHRS and YFSETQ. V was pared by 0 bases and J by 0 bases, with 10 bases between. This CDR3 has 15 residues. CDR3 sequence (DNA): TGCGCCAGCAGCTTGGTCGGGACTTCCTCCTACGAGCAGTACTTC. Translation gives CASSLVGTSSYEQYF.

In its sample, this clonotype was seen many times. The V and J genes are TRBV20-1 and TRBJ2-7; tentatively, D is TRBD2 (6 bases). Germline V gives CDR1 DFQATT, CDR2 SNEGSKA (reference sequence). V dropped 1 base and J dropped 9 bases, with 22 bases sitting between them. The CDR3 has 15 residues. In DNA, the CDR3 is TGCAGTGCTAGAGTCCGGACGGGAGACCTGGGGAGGCAGTACTTC. It encodes CSARVRTGDLGRQYF.

This clonotype is labeled medium-sized. The rearrangement links TRBV29-1 to TRBJ1-1; maybe TRBD1 (6 bases). V shed 6 bases and J shed 4 bases, with 18 bases lying between them. Germline CDR1 and CDR2: SQVTM and ANQGSEA. This CDR3 comprises 14 residues. The CDR3 region is CSVERGGHGTEAFF. The CDR3 coding sequence is TGCAGCGTCGAGAGGGGGGGGCATGGCACTGAAGCTTTCTTT.

This clonotype counts as medium-sized. The gene calls are TRBV2 and TRBJ2-3, with unresolved D. Germline assignment: CDR1 SNHLY and CDR2 FYNNEI. The CDR3 has 13 amino acids. V was cut by 4 bases and J by 5 bases, with 10 bases left in between. The CDR3 sequence is CASSVMGRDTQYF. CDR3 sequence (DNA): TGTGCCAGCAGTGTTATGGGAAGAGATACGCAGTATTTT.

Relative to its sample, this clonotype is medium-sized (0.01 to 0.1%). The chain uses TRBV19 and TRBJ2-1; TRBD2 aligns across 8 bases. This CDR3 contains 15 residues. The trim removed 3 bases at V and 5 bases at J, leaving 6 bases unmatched. The germline CDR1 and CDR2 sequences are LNHDA and SQIVND (reference sequence). The CDR3, as DNA: TGTGCCAGTAGTATCTTGGCTAGCGGGCACAATGAGCAGTTCTTC. Its translation is CASSILASGHNEQFF.

This clonotype was seen many times. CDR3 amino acids: CASSSRQKSTDTQYF. The DNA of the CDR3 is TGTGCCAGCAGCTCCAGACAGAAAAGCACAGATACGCAGTATTTT. The V and J genes are TRBV5-4 and TRBJ2-3; maybe TRBD1 (5 bases). This CDR3 is 15 amino acids long. V lost 3 bases and J 0 bases, leaving 11 bases between the germline ends. The germline CDR1 and CDR2 sequences are SGHNT and YYREEE (reference sequence).